The next 28 T cell receptor beta chains were all read from a single sample in a study of somatic mutations in cytotoxic T cells in rheumatoid arthritis. The repertoire was sequenced with immunoSEQ multiplex PCR; TCRdb's copy has only in-frame clones and lacks some. This table holds some 10,000 clones, more than 65% found once. Material for sequencing was CD8+ T cells sorted from blood. The receptors shown here come from a man in his sixties in good health.

The V call is TRBV29-1, the J call TRBJ2-5, with a weak D call TRBD1 (5 bases). The DNA end favors TRBJ2-7, so the J call may be wrong. Per the germline V gene, CDR1 is SQVTM and CDR2 is ANQGSEA. CDR3 length: 12 amino acids. The CDR3 protein is CSASAGKDEQYF. For the CDR3, the DNA is TGCAGCGCTTCGGCAGGGAAGGACGAGCAGTACTTC.

The chain carries TRBV21-1 and TRBJ1-1; TRBD1 reflects the table's D call only, with no check against the DNA. TRBV21-1 is marked as a pseudogene. The CDR3 spans 17 residues. The CDR3 loop is CASSREFPQGLGTEAFF. The DNA of the CDR3 is TGTGCCAGCAGCAGGGAGTTTCCCCAGGGGCTGGGCACTGAAGCTTTCTTT.

The chain recombines TRBV30 with TRBJ1-6, with D tentatively TRBD1 (5 bases). This CDR3 has 18 amino acids. V lost 0 bases to trimming and J lost 0 bases, with 15 bases between them. Per germline, CDR1 GTSNPN and CDR2 SVGIG (reference sequence). The CDR3 nucleotides are TGTGCCTGGAGTGTAGGGGCAGGGCCGAGCTCCTATAATTCACCCCTCCACTTT. This sequence encodes CAWSVGAGPSSYNSPLHF. Full variable domain (outside the CDR3, taken from reference TRBV30 and TRBJ1-6): SQTIHQWPATLVQPVGSPLSLECTVEGTSNPNLYWYRQAAGRGLQLLFYSVGIGQISSEVPQNLSASRPQDRQFILSSKKLLLSDSGFYLCAWSVGAGPSSYNSPLHFGNGTRLTVT.

The V gene is TRBV7-9, the J gene TRBJ2-5; no reliable D call. The CDR3 contains 13 residues. Germline V CDR1 and CDR2: SEHNR, FQNEAQ (reference sequence). Trimming pared 1 base from V and 8 bases from J, leaving 11 bases between. CDR3 sequence reads: CASSLEGPQTQYF. CDR3 DNA sequence: TGTGCCAGCAGCTTAGAAGGGCCCCAAACCCAGTACTTC.

In nucleotides, the CDR3 is TGTGCCAGCAGCCAATTCTCGGGCACAGATACGCAGTATTTT. Its translation: CASSQFSGTDTQYF. The V call is TRBV4-2, the J call TRBJ2-3; D is unresolved. This CDR3 region has 14 residues. Trimming removed 2 bases from V and 1 base from J, with 7 bases in between. CDR1 and CDR2 from the germline V gene are LGHNA and YNFKEQ.

In this sample, this clone turned up a few times. This sequence joins TRBV2 and TRBJ2-1; D assignment may be TRBD1 or TRBD2 (5 bases each). This CDR3 has 15 amino acids. V was trimmed by 1 base and J by 9 bases, leaving 16 bases between them. CDR1 SNHLY and CDR2 FYNNEI come from the germline V gene. The CDR3 protein is CASSEDARSGGEQFF. CDR3 DNA: TGTGCCAGCAGTGAAGATGCTCGGAGTGGGGGTGAGCAGTTCTTC.

This sequence joins TRBV7-9 and TRBJ1-1; 9 bases fit TRBD1. From germline, CDR1 is SEHNR and CDR2 FQNEAQ (reference sequence). After removal of 3 bases from V and 5 bases from J, the junction contained 16 bases not matched to a gene. The CDR3 spans 18 residues. CDR3 nucleotide sequence: TGTGCCAGCAGCTTTGGGTCGGGACAGGGCCCCCTTGGGACTGAAGCTTTCTTT. This encodes CASSFGSGQGPLGTEAFF.

The chain links TRBV5-6 to TRBJ1-1; 7 nucleotides agree with TRBD1. The V segment lost 3 bases and the J segment 4 bases; nucleotides outside the gene matches: 6. Germline CDR1 SGHDT, CDR2 YYEEEE. The CDR3 is 14 amino acids. CDR3 protein: CASSWLTGTTEAFF. The CDR3 DNA reads TGTGCCAGCAGCTGGCTGACAGGGACCACTGAAGCTTTCTTT. Looking up the rest from reference TRBV5-6 and TRBJ1-1 gives the full variable domain: DAGVTQSPTHLIKTRGQQVTLRCSPKSGHDTVSWYQQALGQGPQFIFQYYEEEERQRGNFPDRFSGHQFPNYSSELNVNALLLGDSALYLCASSWLTGTTEAFFGQGTRLTVV.

The table lists this clone with a few counts. The chain links TRBV7-8 to TRBJ1-2; no clear D gene. The CDR3 length is 14 residues. CDR1 SGHVS and CDR2 FQNEAQ come from the germline V gene. V gave up 0 bases and J gave up 2 bases, with 7 bases separating them. In DNA, the CDR3 is TGTGCCAGCAGCTTAGCATCCCTGAACTATGGCTACACCTTC. Translating gives CASSLASLNYGYTF.

J is TRBJ2-7 and V is TRBV11-2; no clear D. Germline V gene sequence: CDR1 SGHAT, CDR2 FQNNGV. This CDR3 spans 11 amino acids. Trimming cost V 3 bases and J 3 bases, with 3 bases left between them. CDR3 in amino acids: CASSFSYEQYF. CDR3 sequence (DNA): TGTGCCAGCAGCTTTAGCTACGAGCAGTACTTC.

The rearrangement joins TRBV5-1 to TRBJ2-7; the D is unclear. With 2 bases removed from V and 2 bases from J, the gap between germline ends came to 8 bases. CDR1 and CDR2 from the germline V gene are SGHRS and YFSETQ. This CDR3 comprises 13 residues. This chain's CDR3 is CASSFGTAYEQYF. The CDR3 bases are TGCGCCAGCAGCTTCGGCACAGCCTACGAGCAGTACTTC.

The table lists this clone with a count of one. The CDR3 protein is CSVYAHIASTDTQYF. The CDR3, as DNA: TGCAGCGTCTATGCCCACATCGCTAGCACAGATACGCAGTATTTT. This chain uses TRBV29-1 with TRBJ2-3; D unclear. The CDR3 covers 15 residues. Trimming left V 6 bases short and J 0 bases short, with 16 bases between. Germline V gene sequence: CDR1 SQVTM, CDR2 ANQGSEA.

The CDR3 bases are TGTGCCAGCAGCTTATCCCAGGATTACCTTGGAGAGACCCAGTACTTC. Translating it yields CASSLSQDYLGETQYF. This sequence joins TRBV13 and TRBJ2-5; no definite D call. This CDR3 comprises 16 residues. V gave up 2 bases and J gave up 4 bases, with 17 bases separating them. Germline loops: CDR1 PRHDT, CDR2 FYEKMQ (reference sequence).

The gene calls are TRBV11-3 and TRBJ2-1; 10 bases fit TRBD2. The germline CDR1 and CDR2 sequences are SGHNT and YENEEA. J lost 2 bases, V lost 2 bases, and 0 bases had no gene match. This CDR3 region has 15 residues. CDR3 sequence reads: CASSLTSGAYNEQFF. The CDR3 DNA sequence: TGTGCCAGCAGCTTAACTAGCGGGGCCTACAATGAGCAGTTCTTC.

The V call is TRBV27, the J call TRBJ2-7; TRBD2 agrees at 11 bases. Germline-derived CDR1 and CDR2 are MNHEY and SMNVEV (reference sequence). V dropped 5 bases and J dropped 1; count of bases not matched to a gene: 1. The CDR3 runs 14 residues. The CDR3 sequence is CASSPSGRSYEQYF. The CDR3 nucleotides read TGTGCCAGCAGTCCTAGCGGGAGGTCCTACGAGCAGTACTTC.

The gene calls are TRBV15 and TRBJ1-4, with TRBD1 matching over 9 bases. The V segment lost 0 bases and the J segment 5 bases; nucleotides outside the gene matches: 13. The CDR3 is made up of 19 amino acids. From germline, CDR1 is LNHNV and CDR2 YYDKDF (reference sequence). CDR3 sequence: CATSRDADRGGELNEKLFF. CDR3 sequence (DNA): TGTGCCACCAGCAGAGATGCGGACAGGGGCGGAGAGTTAAATGAAAAACTGTTTTTT.

The CDR3 nucleotides read TGCGCCAGCAGCCAGGGACTTGATACATACGAGCAGTACTTC. Encoded protein: CASSQGLDTYEQYF. J is TRBJ2-7 and V is TRBV4-3; perhaps TRBD2 as D (6 bases). The CDR3 runs to 14 residues. The germline V gene has CDR1 LGHNA and CDR2 YSLEER. V was trimmed by 3 bases and J by 4 bases, leaving 13 bases between them.

The chain links TRBV2 to TRBJ1-2; D call uncertain. Germline V gene data show CDR1 as SNHLY and CDR2 as FYNNEI. The V gene lost 2 bases and the J gene lost 12 bases, with 10 bases spanning the gap. The CDR3 has 11 residues. For the CDR3, the DNA is TGTGCCAGCAGTGAATCCAGCTCCCACACCTTC. This sequence encodes CASSESSSHTF.

This clone was found once. The CDR3 region is CASSPTLGQGIGYNEQFF. CDR3 in DNA: TGCGCCAGCAGCCCAACGCTAGGACAGGGTATAGGATACAATGAGCAGTTCTTC. This sequence joins TRBV5-1 and TRBJ2-1; TRBD1 aligns across 8 bases. Per germline, CDR1 SGHRS and CDR2 YFSETQ. J gave up 4 bases and V 4 bases, and 16 bases lay outside the gene matches. CDR3 length equals 18 residues. Full variable domain (rest looked up from reference TRBV5-1 and TRBJ2-1): KAGVTQTPRYLIKTRGQQVTLSCSPISGHRSVSWYQQTPGQGLQFLFEYFSETQRNKGNFPGRFSGRQFSNSRSEMNVSTLELGDSALYLCASSPTLGQGIGYNEQFFGPGTRLTVL.

This clone was detected once. V usage is TRBV7-9 and J usage is TRBJ2-2; 8 bases align to TRBD2. The CDR3 has 16 residues. After removal of 5 bases from V and 5 bases from J, the junction contained 10 bases not matched to a gene. Looked up from germline, CDR1 is SEHNR and CDR2 is FQNEAQ (reference sequence). CDR3: CASSADGRAGTGELFF. The CDR3 DNA follows: TGTGCCAGCAGCGCCGACGGGAGGGCTGGTACCGGGGAGCTGTTTTTT.

This chain connects TRBV4-1 to TRBJ1-2, with D perhaps matching TRBD1 (5 bases). Trimming removed 0 bases from V and 8 bases from J, with 16 bases in between. The CDR3 is 15 residues long. CDR1 MGHRA and CDR2 YSYEKL come from the germline V gene. The CDR3 DNA reads as TGCGCCAGCAGCCAAGACCGGGGGGAGAGATGGGGCTACACCTTC. Protein product: CASSQDRGERWGYTF.

This clone was counted only a few times. The rearrangement joins TRBV19 to TRBJ2-7, with a possible D match to TRBD2 (6 bases). V lost 5 bases, J lost 2 bases, and 16 bases lay in between. The CDR3 is 15 residues long. CDR1 is LNHDA, CDR2 SQIVND, per germline (reference sequence). This CDR3 reads CASSLGLPGTYEQYF. The CDR3 bases are TGTGCCAGTAGTTTGGGACTTCCAGGAACCTACGAGCAGTACTTC.

This clone was observed a handful of times. V and J are TRBV4-3 and TRBJ2-1, with 7 nucleotides matching TRBD2. The V segment lost 1 base and the J segment 0 bases; nucleotides outside the gene matches: 3. Germline values: CDR1 LGHNA, CDR2 YSLEER. CDR3 size: 16 residues. The chain's CDR3 is CASSQGAGYSYNEQFF. As DNA, the CDR3 is TGCGCCAGCAGCCAAGGAGCGGGATACTCCTACAATGAGCAGTTCTTC.

V is TRBV9 and J is TRBJ2-3; D is undetermined. CDR3 length: 14 amino acids. The V gene's germline CDR1 is SGDLS and CDR2 YYNGEE. Trimming removed 1 base at V and 2 bases at J, with 8 bases between. The DNA of the CDR3 is TGTGCCAGCAGCGTATTGACACTCACAGATACGCAGTATTTT. Its protein is CASSVLTLTDTQYF. The full variable domain, completed using reference TRBV9 and TRBJ2-3, is DSGVTQTPKHLITATGQRVTLRCSPRSGDLSVYWYQQSLDQGLQFLIQYYNGEERAKGNILERFSAQQFPDLHSELNLSSLELGDSALYFCASSVLTLTDTQYFGPGTRLTVL.

The genes are TRBV29-1 and TRBJ2-7, with a tentative D call TRBD2 (6 bases). This CDR3 is 12 amino acids long. From germline, CDR1 is SQVTM and CDR2 ANQGSEA. Trimming left V 1 base short and J 7 bases short, with 11 bases between. The CDR3 bases are TGCAGCGTTGAAGCGGGAGTATCTGAGCAGTACTTC. It is translated as CSVEAGVSEQYF.

This clone was found a few times. V is TRBV19 and J is TRBJ1-1; 9 bases are shared with TRBD1. The CDR3 is 15 residues long. Per the germline V gene, CDR1 is LNHDA and CDR2 is SQIVND (reference sequence). V was clipped by 5 bases and J by 0 bases; unmatched bases: 4. CDR3 DNA sequence: TGTGCCAGTAGTTCAAGGACAGGGGTGAACACTGAAGCTTTCTTT. This codes for CASSSRTGVNTEAFF. Supplemented by reference TRBV19 and TRBJ1-1, the full variable domain reads DGGITQSPKYLFRKEGQNVTLSCEQNLNHDAMYWYRQDPGQGLRLIYYSQIVNDFQKGDIAEGYSVSREKKESFPLTVTSAQKNPTAFYLCASSSRTGVNTEAFFGQGTRLTVV.

In this sample, this clone turned up a few times. V and J are TRBV29-1 and TRBJ2-5; TRBD2 matches 8 bases. After removal of 1 base from V and 2 bases from J, the junction contained 9 bases not matched to a gene. This CDR3 is 16 amino acids long. Germline V gene data show CDR1 as SQVTM and CDR2 as ANQGSEA. The CDR3 region has the DNA TGCAGCGTTGAAGGGGTCGGGCGGGAGGTGCAAGAGACCCAGTACTTC. Protein sequence: CSVEGVGREVQETQYF.

This sequence joins TRBV27 and TRBJ2-3; D uncertain. Per germline, CDR1 MNHEY and CDR2 SMNVEV (reference sequence). The CDR3 length is 15 residues. Trimming took 5 bases from V and 3 from J, leaving 15 bases between them. As DNA, the CDR3 is TGTGCCAGCAGTCCTCCCGCGGCAGGAACAGATACGCAGTATTTT. Translating it yields CASSPPAAGTDTQYF.